The 32 T cell receptor beta chains reported below all come from one sample, sequenced in a study of blood T cell repertoires in COVID-19. Method: immunoSEQ multiplex PCR; TCRdb's copy keeps in-frame clones and lacks some. The sample lists more than 50,000 clones, approximately 80% occurring once. Sequencing input: peripheral blood. The receptors shown here come from a woman of 80 years or more with acute or convalescent COVID-19.

V and J are TRBV27 and TRBJ1-5; possibly TRBD1 for D (5 bases). Germline V CDR1 and CDR2: MNHEY, SMNVEV (reference sequence). V shed 5 bases and J shed 3 bases, with 11 bases lying between them. The CDR3 is made up of 14 amino acids. The CDR3 sequence is CASSPRQNNQPQHF. CDR3 in DNA: TGTGCCAGCAGTCCCCGACAGAACAATCAGCCCCAGCATTTT.

V and J are TRBV4-1 and TRBJ2-2; D may be TRBD2 (6 bases). The germline CDR1 and CDR2 sequences are MGHRA and YSYEKL. V was trimmed by 9 bases and J by 4 bases, leaving 12 bases between them. The CDR3 spans 13 residues. CDR3 nucleotide sequence: TGCGCCAGTTCCCGGGGGACCACCGGGGAGCTGTTTTTT. It yields the protein CASSRGTTGELFF.

The chain recombines TRBV15 with TRBJ2-7, with 10 positions matching TRBD1. The germline gives CDR1 LNHNV, CDR2 YYDKDF (reference sequence). V gave up 0 bases and J gave up 2 bases; unmatched junction bases: 1. The CDR3 spans 15 residues. The CDR3 protein is CATSREGTGAYEQYF. The CDR3 DNA reads TGTGCCACCAGCAGAGAGGGGACAGGGGCCTACGAGCAGTACTTC.

The chain carries TRBV5-1 and TRBJ2-1; 7 bases align to TRBD2. The CDR3 sequence is 14 residues long. V lost 0 bases to trimming and J lost 3 bases; unmatched junction nucleotides: 0. The germline gives CDR1 SGHRS, CDR2 YFSETQ. CDR3 sequence: CASSLGEGYNEQFF. The CDR3 DNA reads as TGCGCCAGCAGCTTGGGGGAGGGCTACAATGAGCAGTTCTTC.

The chain combines TRBV11-2 with TRBJ2-1; 9 bases are a match to TRBD2. The CDR3 has 17 amino acids. Trimming at V came to 0 bases and at J to 0 bases, leaving 3 bases not matched to a gene. Germline CDR1 is SGHAT and CDR2 is FQNNGV. CDR3 coding DNA: TGTGCCAGCAGCTTAGAGGGACTAGCAAGCTCCTACAATGAGCAGTTCTTC. Its translation: CASSLEGLASSYNEQFF. The full variable domain, its missing parts supplied by reference TRBV11-2 and TRBJ2-1, is EAGVAQSPRYKIIEKRQSVAFWCNPISGHATLYWYQQILGQGPKLLIQFQNNGVVDDSQLPKDRFSAERLKGVDSTLKIQPAKLEDSAVYLCASSLEGLASSYNEQFFGPGTRLTVL.

The chain employs TRBV6-5 and TRBJ1-5, with TRBD1 matching over 9 bases. After removal of 6 bases from V and 2 bases from J, the junction contained 5 bases not matched to a gene. Looked up from germline, CDR1 is MNHEY and CDR2 is SVGAGI. The CDR3 has 15 residues. CDR3: CASRRTGAGNQPQHF. Here the CDR3 DNA reads TGTGCCAGCAGGAGGACAGGGGCGGGCAATCAGCCCCAGCATTTT.

In its sample, this clone was seen a few times. The chain combines TRBV27 with TRBJ2-6; TRBD1 matches at 8 bases. Trimming took 6 bases from V and 2 from J; bases not matched to a gene: 6. CDR1 is MNHEY and CDR2 is SMNVEV in the germline V gene (reference sequence). The CDR3 totals 16 residues. The CDR3 coding sequence is TGTGCCAGCAGCGACAGGGGAGTGGCTGGGGCCAACGTCCTGACTTTC. Protein product: CASSDRGVAGANVLTF.

The sample holds a few counts of this clone. This chain joins TRBV29-1 and TRBJ2-3; TRBD2 matches 8 bases. The CDR3 consists of 14 residues. V lost 3 bases to trimming and J lost 5 bases; unmatched junction nucleotides: 7. CDR1 is SQVTM and CDR2 is ANQGSEA in the germline V gene. The CDR3 region has the DNA TGCAGCGTTGACGGGGCGGGAGGTGTAGATACGCAGTATTTT. Translating gives CSVDGAGGVDTQYF.

This sequence joins TRBV30 and TRBJ1-1, with D possibly TRBD1 on 5 matching bases. The CDR3 sequence is 14 residues long. In germline, CDR1 is GTSNPN, CDR2 SVGIG (reference sequence). With 3 bases removed from V and 3 bases from J, the gap between germline ends came to 14 bases. CDR3 sequence (DNA): TGTGCCTGGAGGGGTTTAGGGGTTGACACTGAAGCTTTCTTT. This translates into CAWRGLGVDTEAFF.

This clone was observed once. J is TRBJ2-5 and V is TRBV29-1; TRBD1 might be the D (6 bases). The V and J ends lost 4 bases and 4 bases respectively, with 13 bases between them. The CDR3 is 13 amino acids. CDR1 and CDR2 from the germline V gene are SQVTM and ANQGSEA. CDR3 DNA: TGCAGCGTTGGAAAAGGGGGAAGAGAGACCCAGTACTTC. Translated, it gives CSVGKGGRETQYF. The variable domain in full, completed from reference TRBV29-1 and TRBJ2-5, reads SAVISQKPSRDICQRGTSLTIQCQVDSQVTMMFWYRQQPGQSLTLIATANQGSEATYESGFVIDKFPISRPNLTFSTLTVSNMSPEDSSIYLCSVGKGGRETQYFGPGTRLLVL.

The chain combines TRBV6-4 with TRBJ2-7, with TRBD2 matching 12 bases. V was pared by 3 bases and J by 6 bases, with 6 bases of the junction left unmatched. The V gene's germline CDR1 is MRHNA and CDR2 SNTAGT. CDR3 size: 15 residues. DNA of the CDR3: TGTGCCAGCAGTGAATCTAGCGGGAGGGCCGCCGAGCAGTACTTC. Its translation is CASSESSGRAAEQYF.

The CDR3 loop reads CASSVGAGSNNEQFF. In nucleotides, the CDR3 is TGTGCCAGCAGTGTCGGGGCGGGGAGCAACAATGAGCAGTTCTTC. The V and J genes are TRBV2 and TRBJ2-1; D perhaps matches TRBD2 (6 bases). The CDR3 runs 15 residues. CDR1 and CDR2 from the germline V gene are SNHLY and FYNNEI. V was trimmed by 4 bases and J by 5 bases, leaving 15 bases between them.

V gene TRBV5-1 combines with J gene TRBJ1-1; 7 positions match TRBD1. The CDR3 spans 13 residues. V was clipped by 4 bases and J by 3 bases; unmatched bases: 3. The germline V gene has CDR1 SGHRS and CDR2 YFSETQ. Here the CDR3 DNA reads TGCGCCAGCAGCGACCAGGGGGACACTGAAGCTTTCTTT. It encodes CASSDQGDTEAFF.

The chain joins TRBV14 to TRBJ2-1; perhaps TRBD2 as D (6 bases). Looked up from germline, CDR1 is SGHDN and CDR2 is FVKESK. The CDR3 length is 18 residues. Trimming stripped 2 bases from V and 2 bases from J, with 19 bases between. As DNA, the CDR3 is TGTGCCAGCAGCCAACGATTTGGGGGAGGAGGAACCTACAATGAGCAGTTCTTC. As protein: CASSQRFGGGGTYNEQFF.

This chain connects TRBV6-5 to TRBJ2-7; D is uncertain. Trimming stripped 6 bases from V and 0 bases from J, with 12 bases between. This CDR3 is built from 14 residues. The germline gives CDR1 MNHEY, CDR2 SVGAGI. DNA of the CDR3: TGTGCCAGCAGGCAGGAACCATCCTCCTACGAGCAGTACTTC. Its translation is CASRQEPSSYEQYF.

This rearrangement joins TRBV28 to TRBJ2-7; D may be TRBD1 (6 bases). The germline V gene encodes CDR1 MDHEN and CDR2 SYDVKM. The CDR3 spans 12 residues. CDR3 protein: CATQGPTYEQYF. The CDR3 DNA is TGTGCGACGCAGGGGCCAACCTACGAGCAGTACTTC.

This clone was detected once. The chain couples TRBV12-3 or TRBV12-4 to TRBJ2-1; the D gene is possibly TRBD2 (7 bases). The V end lost 10 bases, the J end lost 6 bases, and 16 bases lay between the germline ends. This CDR3 contains 13 residues. CDR3 DNA: TGTGCCACCTTATTTCGGGGGGCCAATGAGCAGTTCTTC. Encoded protein: CATLFRGANEQFF.

There are a few counts of this clone. J is TRBJ1-1 and V is TRBV7-2; TRBD1 matches 11 bases. The germline gives CDR1 SGHTA, CDR2 FQGNSA. After removal of 3 bases from V and 0 bases from J, the junction contained 6 bases not matched to a gene. The CDR3 spans 17 residues. CDR3 residues: CASSLKLDRGLNTEAFF. The CDR3 region has the DNA TGTGCCAGCAGCTTGAAACTGGACAGGGGGCTGAACACTGAAGCTTTCTTT.

This clone appeared once. V usage is TRBV5-1 and J usage is TRBJ1-5, with D unresolved. Trimming pared 2 bases from V and 5 bases from J, leaving 14 bases between. Per the germline V gene, CDR1 is SGHRS and CDR2 is YFSETQ. The CDR3 covers 15 residues. The CDR3 is CASSLNSGRDQPQHF. DNA for the CDR3: TGCGCCAGCAGCTTAAATAGTGGTCGCGATCAGCCCCAGCATTTT.

The table lists this clone with a count of one. J is TRBJ2-3 and V is TRBV29-1; D ambiguous. Trimming took off 4 bases at V and 2 bases at J, with 13 bases between the two ends. The CDR3 covers 14 residues. Germline CDR1 reads SQVTM; CDR2 reads ANQGSEA. The DNA of the CDR3 is TGCAGCGTTGTGGCTGCCCGTGCCACAGATACGCAGTATTTT. It specifies CSVVAARATDTQYF.

This chain uses TRBV15 with TRBJ1-5; a weak D match, TRBD1 (5 bases). V was trimmed by 0 bases and J by 4 bases, leaving 13 bases between them. The CDR3 has 16 amino acids. Germline-derived CDR1 and CDR2 are LNHNV and YYDKDF (reference sequence). CDR3 amino acids: CATSRDWRGGNQPQHF. The CDR3 DNA follows: TGTGCCACCAGCAGAGATTGGAGGGGAGGTAATCAGCCCCAGCATTTT.

The chain is built from TRBV5-1 and TRBJ1-4; 8 positions match TRBD1. This CDR3 comprises 16 residues. V dropped 1 base and J dropped 3; count of bases not matched to a gene: 5. Germline V gene sequence: CDR1 SGHRS, CDR2 YFSETQ. This chain's CDR3 is CASSLNPGGSNEKLFF. CDR3 DNA sequence: TGCGCCAGCAGCTTGAATCCAGGGGGCTCTAATGAAAAACTGTTTTTT.

CDR3 DNA sequence: TGTGCCAGCAGTGTGGGAGAGACAGGGACTAACTATGGCTACACCTTC. Translation: CASSVGETGTNYGYTF. This chain connects TRBV6-1 to TRBJ1-2, with TRBD1 identical over 7 bases. This CDR3 is built from 16 residues. With 4 bases clipped from V and 0 bases from J, the junction kept 8 bases outside the gene matches. Germline assignment: CDR1 MNHNS and CDR2 SASEGT.

This clone was observed once. This chain uses TRBV7-2 with TRBJ1-1; TRBD1 agrees at 7 bases. The CDR3 totals 12 residues. Per germline, CDR1 SGHTA and CDR2 FQGNSA. J lost 10 bases, V lost 2 bases, and 4 bases had no gene match. The CDR3 spells CASSLTGVAAFF. The CDR3 DNA follows: TGTGCCAGCAGCTTAACAGGGGTCGCAGCTTTCTTT.

This clone was seen more than once but under ten times. The V call is TRBV7-9, the J call TRBJ2-5, with 9 bases fitting TRBD1. CDR3 length: 13 residues. CDR1 is SEHNR and CDR2 is FQNEAQ in the germline V gene (reference sequence). Unmatched junction bases numbered 7, after V lost 5 bases and J lost 9 bases. CDR3 protein: CASSPGTGRAQYF. The CDR3 coding sequence is TGTGCCAGCAGCCCCGGGACAGGGAGGGCCCAGTACTTC.

The chain employs TRBV19 and TRBJ1-3, with TRBD1 as a possible D gene (5 bases). The CDR3 contains 14 residues. Trimming took off 6 bases at V and 0 bases at J, with 9 bases between the two ends. Germline V lookup: CDR1 LNHDA, CDR2 SQIVND (reference sequence). CDR3 DNA: TGTGCCAGTAGAACAGGTACCTCTGGAAACACCATATATTTT. Translated: CASRTGTSGNTIYF. Variable domain in full (rest from reference TRBV19 and TRBJ1-3): DGGITQSPKYLFRKEGQNVTLSCEQNLNHDAMYWYRQDPGQGLRLIYYSQIVNDFQKGDIAEGYSVSREKKESFPLTVTSAQKNPTAFYLCASRTGTSGNTIYFGEGSWLTVV.

This chain links TRBV5-1 with TRBJ2-1, with 9 bases matching TRBD2. This CDR3 contains 15 residues. The junction had 11 bases not matched to a gene; V was cut back by 5 bases and J by 8 bases. Germline assignment: CDR1 SGHRS and CDR2 YFSETQ. CDR3 nucleotides: TGCGCCAGCAGGCTTGTGGCGGGAGGGGGTCATGAGCAGTTCTTC. Its translation is CASRLVAGGGHEQFF.

This chain joins TRBV15 and TRBJ2-4; TRBD1 agrees at 9 bases. The CDR3 runs 17 residues. Per the germline V gene, CDR1 is LNHNV and CDR2 is YYDKDF (reference sequence). Trimming took 3 bases from V and 1 from J; bases not matched to a gene: 7. CDR3 DNA: TGTGCCACCAGCAGGGAACAGGGGGCACGGGCCAAAAACATTCAGTACTTC. This encodes CATSREQGARAKNIQYF.

The V call is TRBV7-3, the J call TRBJ2-1; TRBD2 is a possible D gene (5 bases). The CDR3 has 14 amino acids. Germline V CDR1 and CDR2: SGHTA, FQGTGA. Trimming removed 0 bases from V and 2 bases from J, with 5 bases in between. The CDR3, as DNA: TGTGCCAGCAGCTTAACCGGGACCTACAATGAGCAGTTCTTC. This codes for CASSLTGTYNEQFF.

The chain has TRBV20-1 and TRBJ2-3; no firm D call. With 6 bases removed from V and 5 bases from J, the gap between germline ends came to 9 bases. The CDR3 loop spans 11 amino acids. Germline V gene lookup returns CDR1 DFQATT and CDR2 SNEGSKA (reference sequence). CDR3 loop: CSARKRDTQYF. CDR3 nucleotide sequence: TGCAGTGCCCGGAAGCGAGATACGCAGTATTTT.

V is TRBV28 and J is TRBJ2-3; 9 bases map to TRBD2. CDR1 and CDR2 (germline): MDHEN, SYDVKM. This CDR3 spans 16 amino acids. Losses at the gene ends were 2 bases for V and 3 bases for J; bases not matched to a gene: 6. The CDR3 DNA reads TGTGCCAGCAGTTTAGTCCTAGCGGGATGGACAGATACGCAGTATTTT. This sequence encodes CASSLVLAGWTDTQYF.

In its sample, this clone was seen once. The chain combines TRBV7-3 with TRBJ2-3; D gene unclear. Trimming shortened V by 7 bases and J by 0 bases, and 11 bases separated the two germline ends. Germline CDR1 and CDR2: SGHTA and FQGTGA. The CDR3 is made up of 14 amino acids. CDR3 nucleotides: TGTGCCAGCAAACCGGGTCAGAGCACAGATACGCAGTATTTT. This translates into CASKPGQSTDTQYF. Combining the CDR3 with reference TRBV7-3 and TRBJ2-3 gives the whole variable domain GAGVSQTPSNKVTEKGKYVELRCDPISGHTALYWYRQSLGQGPEFLIYFQGTGAADDSGLPNDRFFAVRPEGSVSTLKIQRTERGDSAVYLCASKPGQSTDTQYFGPGTRLTVL.